The T cell receptor beta chain under discussion was sequenced for a study of cytotoxic CD8 clonotypes in ibrutinib-treated CLL. As regards this clone: The antigen remains undetermined.

Study-wide results and limits: Clonality showed a rise at ibrutinib response that reversed toward baseline at progression.

Germline loops: CDR1 MNHNS, CDR2 SASEGT. The ends were cut back, 6 bases at V and 6 bases at J, with 12 bases in the middle. This CDR3 contains 13 residues. The method was immunoSEQ multiplex PCR; TCRdb's version includes in-frame clones alone and lacks a portion of them. The sample records about 130,000 clones, approximately 81% being singletons. The source is a human donor with chronic lymphocytic leukemia. The source material was PBMCs, sampled after 12 months of ibrutinib treatment. V usage is TRBV6-1 and J usage is TRBJ2-1, with D unclear. The chain's CDR3 is CASREIRRNEQFF. The DNA for the CDR3 is TGTGCCAGCAGAGAAATCAGACGCAATGAGCAGTTCTTC.